Following are 12 T cell receptor beta chains from one sample sequenced in a study of Ad26.COV2.S vaccination and SARS-CoV-2 variants. Stated treatment: some 19 received Ad26.COV2.S at low or high dose, single or two shots; about 5 received placebo; per-sample allocation not given. Samples were taken on day 63 after the first vaccine or placebo injection. Produced via immunoSEQ multiplex PCR; TCRdb's table is partial and in-frame only. The data hold around 300,000 clones, with 86% observed a single time. Sequencing was performed on peripheral blood, taken in a trial of Ad26.COV2.S vaccine versus placebo. Receptor source: a person between 18 and 60 years old who received the Ad26.COV2.S COVID-19 vaccine or a placebo.

The CDR3 DNA is TGTGCCAGTAGTAAGTACCGGGACACTTACGAGCAGTACTTC. Translation: CASSKYRDTYEQYF. The chain is built from TRBV19 and TRBJ2-7; D might be TRBD1 (6 bases). Germline V gene data show CDR1 as LNHDA and CDR2 as SQIVND (reference sequence). V lost 4 bases to trimming and J lost 4 bases, with 14 bases between them. This CDR3 is built from 14 residues.

The chain recombines TRBV4-3 with TRBJ1-2, with D uncertain. The CDR3 runs 14 residues. Per germline, CDR1 LGHNA and CDR2 YSLEER. Trimming cost V 2 bases and J 4 bases, with 11 bases left between them. The CDR3 sequence: CASSQTSETYGYTF. DNA of the CDR3: TGCGCCAGCAGCCAAACCTCAGAGACCTATGGCTACACCTTC.

The gene calls are TRBV9 and TRBJ1-5; D call uncertain. Germline CDR1 reads SGDLS; CDR2 reads YYNGEE. The CDR3 has 14 residues. Trimming pared 0 bases from V and 7 bases from J, leaving 11 bases between. The CDR3: CASSVEAASQPQHF. The CDR3 coding sequence is TGTGCCAGCAGCGTAGAGGCAGCAAGCCAGCCCCAGCATTTT.

The chain couples TRBV18 to TRBJ1-4; 9 bases agree with TRBD1. The V gene's germline CDR1 is KGHSH and CDR2 LQKENI. The CDR3 totals 14 residues. The trim removed 6 bases at V and 8 bases at J, leaving 7 bases unmatched. In DNA, the CDR3 is TGTGCCAGCTCCCGGGACAGGGTAGAAGAAAAACTGTTTTTT. It codes for CASSRDRVEEKLFF.

The chain uses TRBV4-3 and TRBJ2-5; tentatively, D is TRBD2 (5 bases). The V and J ends lost 0 bases and 5 bases respectively, with 13 bases between them. The CDR3 has 15 amino acids. Germline V gene sequence: CDR1 LGHNA, CDR2 YSLEER. The DNA of the CDR3 is TGCGCCAGCAGCCAAGATCCGGGGAGTGAGGAGACCCAGTACTTC. Its translation: CASSQDPGSEETQYF.

The rearrangement uses TRBV19 and TRBJ1-2; 10 bases line up with TRBD1. From germline, CDR1 is LNHDA and CDR2 SQIVND (reference sequence). The junction had 4 bases not matched to a gene; V was cut back by 4 bases and J by 8 bases. CDR3 size: 13 residues. The CDR3 sequence: CASSKTGGDGYTF. The DNA of the CDR3 is TGTGCCAGTAGTAAGACAGGGGGCGACGGCTACACCTTC.

V and J are TRBV18 and TRBJ1-1, with a possible D match to TRBD1 (5 bases). V lost 3 bases, J lost 1 base, and 9 bases lay in between. CDR1 is KGHSH, CDR2 LQKENI, per germline. The CDR3 runs 14 residues. The CDR3 region has the DNA TGTGCCAGCTCACCTTTCGACAGGAACACTGAAGCTTTCTTT. Translation: CASSPFDRNTEAFF.

The genes are TRBV13 and TRBJ2-7, with D perhaps TRBD1 or TRBD2 (7 bases each). Trimming left V 5 bases short and J 5 bases short, with 19 bases between. Germline V CDR1 and CDR2: PRHDT, FYEKMQ (reference sequence). The CDR3 extends over 15 amino acids. CDR3 DNA: TGTGCCAGCAGCCGTTATCAGGGGGGGGACCACGAGCAGTACTTC. It codes for CASSRYQGGDHEQYF.

The CDR3 loop reads CAISEGKRTSGGNEQFF. In DNA form, the CDR3 reads TGTGCCATCAGTGAGGGAAAAAGGACTAGCGGGGGAAATGAGCAGTTCTTC. The J gene is TRBJ2-1, the V gene TRBV10-3, with 13 bases identical to TRBD2. This CDR3 is built from 17 residues. Germline CDR1 reads ENHRY; CDR2 reads SYGVKD. Trimming took 2 bases from V and 7 from J; bases not matched to a gene: 8.

The chain combines TRBV7-3 with TRBJ1-6; possibly TRBD1 for D (6 bases). V lost 5 bases, J lost 7 bases, and 12 bases lay in between. Per the germline V gene, CDR1 is SGHTA and CDR2 is FQGTGA. The CDR3 has 14 residues. In DNA form, the CDR3 reads TGTGCCAGCAGCAAGGGGGTGTTGAATTCACCCCTCCACTTT. It encodes CASSKGVLNSPLHF. The complete variable domain, with remaining parts taken from reference TRBV7-3 and TRBJ1-6, reads GAGVSQTPSNKVTEKGKYVELRCDPISGHTALYWYRQSLGQGPEFLIYFQGTGAADDSGLPNDRFFAVRPEGSVSTLKIQRTERGDSAVYLCASSKGVLNSPLHFGNGTRLTVT.

This chain uses TRBV4-1 with TRBJ1-6; D unresolved. From germline, CDR1 is MGHRA and CDR2 YSYEKL. The V end lost 0 bases, the J end lost 3 bases, and 9 bases lay between the germline ends. This CDR3 comprises 16 residues. CDR3 residues: CASSQDRTDYNSPLHF. DNA of the CDR3: TGCGCCAGCAGCCAAGATAGGACGGACTATAATTCACCCCTCCACTTT.

The CDR3, as DNA: TGTGCCAGTAGTTTGATCTCGACAGGCCAGGGTGGCACTGAAGCTTTCTTT. Translation: CASSLISTGQGGTEAFF. The chain is built from TRBV19 and TRBJ1-1; tentative D call: TRBD1 (6 bases). Trimming removed 5 bases from V and 4 bases from J, with 23 bases in between. CDR1 is LNHDA and CDR2 is SQIVND in the germline V gene (reference sequence). CDR3 size: 17 residues. Complete variable domain (other parts from reference TRBV19 and TRBJ1-1): DGGITQSPKYLFRKEGQNVTLSCEQNLNHDAMYWYRQDPGQGLRLIYYSQIVNDFQKGDIAEGYSVSREKKESFPLTVTSAQKNPTAFYLCASSLISTGQGGTEAFFGQGTRLTVV.